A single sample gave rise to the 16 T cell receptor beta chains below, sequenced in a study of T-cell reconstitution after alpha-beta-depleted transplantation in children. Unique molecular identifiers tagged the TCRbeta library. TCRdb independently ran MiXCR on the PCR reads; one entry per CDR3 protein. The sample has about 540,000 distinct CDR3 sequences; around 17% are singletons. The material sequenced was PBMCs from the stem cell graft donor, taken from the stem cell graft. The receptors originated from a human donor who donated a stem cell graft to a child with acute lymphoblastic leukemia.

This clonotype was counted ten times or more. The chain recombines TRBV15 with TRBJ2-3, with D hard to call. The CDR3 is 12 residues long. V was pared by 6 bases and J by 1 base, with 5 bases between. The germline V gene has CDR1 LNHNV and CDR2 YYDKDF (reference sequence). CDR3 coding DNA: TGTGCCACCAGGAAGGGCACAGATACGCAGTATTTT. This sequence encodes CATRKGTDTQYF. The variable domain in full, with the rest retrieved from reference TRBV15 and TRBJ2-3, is DAMVIQNPRYQVTQFGKPVTLSCSQTLNHNVMYWYQQKSSQAPKLLFHYYDKDFNNEADTPDNFQSRRPNTSFCFLDIRSPGLGDTAMYLCATRKGTDTQYFGPGTRLTVL.

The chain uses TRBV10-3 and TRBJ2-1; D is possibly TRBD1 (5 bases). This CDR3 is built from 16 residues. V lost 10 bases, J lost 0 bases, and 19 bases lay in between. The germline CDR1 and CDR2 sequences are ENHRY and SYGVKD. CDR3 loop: CASRIGALSSYNEQFF. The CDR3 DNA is TGTGCCAGCCGTATAGGGGCTTTAAGCTCCTACAATGAGCAGTTCTTC.

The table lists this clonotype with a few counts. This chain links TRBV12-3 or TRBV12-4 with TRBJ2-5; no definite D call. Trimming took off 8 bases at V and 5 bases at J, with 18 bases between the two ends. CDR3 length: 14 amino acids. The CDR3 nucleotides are TGTGCCAGCGGGATCATCCTGGGCGTTGAGACCCAGTACTTC. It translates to CASGIILGVETQYF.

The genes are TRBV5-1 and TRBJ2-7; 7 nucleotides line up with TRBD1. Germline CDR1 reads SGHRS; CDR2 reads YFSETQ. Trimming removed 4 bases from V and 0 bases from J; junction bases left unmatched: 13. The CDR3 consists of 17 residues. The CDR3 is CASSRDSQKHFSYEQYF. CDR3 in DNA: TGCGCCAGCAGCCGGGACAGCCAGAAACATTTCTCCTACGAGCAGTACTTC.

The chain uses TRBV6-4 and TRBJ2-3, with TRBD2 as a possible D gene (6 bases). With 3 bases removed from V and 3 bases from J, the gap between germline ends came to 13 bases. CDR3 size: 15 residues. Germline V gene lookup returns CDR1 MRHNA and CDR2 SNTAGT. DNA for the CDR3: TGTGCCAGCAGTGAGGAGACCGGGGGTACAGATACGCAGTATTTT. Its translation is CASSEETGGTDTQYF.

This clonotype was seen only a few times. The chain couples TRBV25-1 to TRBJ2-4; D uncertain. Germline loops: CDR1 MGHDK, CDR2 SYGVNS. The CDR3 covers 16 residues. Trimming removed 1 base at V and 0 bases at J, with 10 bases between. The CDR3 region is CASSESPRLAKNIQYF. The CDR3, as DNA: TGTGCCAGCAGTGAATCGCCTAGGCTAGCCAAAAACATTCAGTACTTC.

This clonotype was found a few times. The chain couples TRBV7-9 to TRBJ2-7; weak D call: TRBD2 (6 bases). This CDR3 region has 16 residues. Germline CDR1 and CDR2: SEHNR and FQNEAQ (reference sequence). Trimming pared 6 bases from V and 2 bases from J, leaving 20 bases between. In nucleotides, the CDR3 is TGTGCCAGCAGTTACCCAGCCTATAGCGGACCCTACGAGCAGTACTTC. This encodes CASSYPAYSGPYEQYF.

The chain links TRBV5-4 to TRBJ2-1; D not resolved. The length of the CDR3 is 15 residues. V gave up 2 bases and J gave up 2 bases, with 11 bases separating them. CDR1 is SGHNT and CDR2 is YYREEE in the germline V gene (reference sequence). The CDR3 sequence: CASSFNDGAYNEQFF. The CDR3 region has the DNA TGTGCCAGCAGCTTCAATGACGGAGCCTACAATGAGCAGTTCTTC. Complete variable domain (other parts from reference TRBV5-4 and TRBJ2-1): ETGVTQSPTHLIKTRGQQVTLRCSSQSGHNTVSWYQQALGQGPQFIFQYYREEENGRGNFPPRFSGLQFPNYSSELNVNALELDDSALYLCASSFNDGAYNEQFFGPGTRLTVL.

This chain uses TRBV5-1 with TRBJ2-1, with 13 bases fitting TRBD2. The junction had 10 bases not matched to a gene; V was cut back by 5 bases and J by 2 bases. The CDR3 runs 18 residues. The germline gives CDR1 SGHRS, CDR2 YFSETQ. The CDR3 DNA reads TGCGCCAGCAGTCGAGTACTAGCGGGAGGGTACACCTACAATGAGCAGTTCTTC. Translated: CASSRVLAGGYTYNEQFF. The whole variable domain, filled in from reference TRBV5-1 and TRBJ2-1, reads KAGVTQTPRYLIKTRGQQVTLSCSPISGHRSVSWYQQTPGQGLQFLFEYFSETQRNKGNFPGRFSGRQFSNSRSEMNVSTLELGDSALYLCASSRVLAGGYTYNEQFFGPGTRLTVL.

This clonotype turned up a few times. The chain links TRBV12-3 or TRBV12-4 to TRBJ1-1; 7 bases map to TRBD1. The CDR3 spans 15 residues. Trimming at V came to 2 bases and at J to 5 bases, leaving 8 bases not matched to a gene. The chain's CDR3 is CASSLSRTGWTEAFF. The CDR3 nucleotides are TGTGCCAGCAGTTTATCTAGGACAGGCTGGACTGAAGCTTTCTTT.

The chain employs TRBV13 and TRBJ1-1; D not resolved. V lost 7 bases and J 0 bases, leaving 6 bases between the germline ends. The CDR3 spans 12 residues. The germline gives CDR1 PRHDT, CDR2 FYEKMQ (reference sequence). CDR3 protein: CASTLVNTEAFF. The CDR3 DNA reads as TGTGCCAGCACGTTGGTGAACACTGAAGCTTTCTTT.

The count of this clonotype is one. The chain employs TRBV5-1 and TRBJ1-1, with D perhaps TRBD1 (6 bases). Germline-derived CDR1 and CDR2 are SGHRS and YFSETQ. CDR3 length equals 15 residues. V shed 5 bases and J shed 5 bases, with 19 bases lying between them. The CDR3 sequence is CASRIWAGVNTEAFF. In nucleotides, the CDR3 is TGCGCCAGCAGGATTTGGGCAGGGGTTAATACTGAAGCTTTCTTT.

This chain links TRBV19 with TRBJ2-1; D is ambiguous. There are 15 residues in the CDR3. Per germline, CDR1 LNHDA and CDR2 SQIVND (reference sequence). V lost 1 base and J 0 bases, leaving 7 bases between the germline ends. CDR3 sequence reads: CASSIGLSSYNEQFF. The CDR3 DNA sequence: TGTGCCAGTAGTATAGGCTTGAGCTCCTACAATGAGCAGTTCTTC.

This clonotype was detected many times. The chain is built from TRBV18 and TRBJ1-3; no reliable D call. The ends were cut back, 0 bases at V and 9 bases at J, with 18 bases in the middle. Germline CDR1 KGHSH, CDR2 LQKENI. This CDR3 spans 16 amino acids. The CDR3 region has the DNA TGTGCCAGCTCACCACCCGAGAGGGCTATGGAAAGCACCATATATTTT. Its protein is CASSPPERAMESTIYF. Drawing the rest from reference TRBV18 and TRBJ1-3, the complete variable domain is NAGVMQNPRHLVRRRGQEARLRCSPMKGHSHVYWYRQLPEEGLKFMVYLQKENIIDESGMPKERFSAEFPKEGPSILRIQQVVRGDSAAYFCASSPPERAMESTIYFGEGSWLTVV.

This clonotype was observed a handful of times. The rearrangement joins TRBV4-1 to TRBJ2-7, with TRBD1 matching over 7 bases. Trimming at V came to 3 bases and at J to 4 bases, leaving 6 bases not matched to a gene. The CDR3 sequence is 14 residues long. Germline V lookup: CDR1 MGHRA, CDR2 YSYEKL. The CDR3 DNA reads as TGCGCCAGCAGCCAGGAGGACAGGACTTACGAGCAGTACTTC. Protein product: CASSQEDRTYEQYF.

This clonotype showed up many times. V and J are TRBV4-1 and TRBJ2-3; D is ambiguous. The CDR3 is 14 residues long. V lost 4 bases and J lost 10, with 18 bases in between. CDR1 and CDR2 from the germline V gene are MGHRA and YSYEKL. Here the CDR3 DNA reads TGCGCCAGCAGCCTTGGGCCCCTAACCTATGCGCAGTATTTT. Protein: CASSLGPLTYAQYF.